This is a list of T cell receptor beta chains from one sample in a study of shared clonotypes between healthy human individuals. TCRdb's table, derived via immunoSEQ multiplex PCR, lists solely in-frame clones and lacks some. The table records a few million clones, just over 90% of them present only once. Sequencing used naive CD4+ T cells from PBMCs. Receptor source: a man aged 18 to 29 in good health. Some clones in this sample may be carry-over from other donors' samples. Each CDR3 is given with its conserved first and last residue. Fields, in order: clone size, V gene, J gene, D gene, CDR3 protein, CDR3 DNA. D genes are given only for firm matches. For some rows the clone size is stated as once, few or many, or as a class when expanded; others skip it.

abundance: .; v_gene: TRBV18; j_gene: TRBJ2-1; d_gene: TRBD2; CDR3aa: CASSGTSESATNEQFF; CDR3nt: TGTGCCAGCTCCGGGACTAGCGAGTCTGCGACGAATGAGCAGTTCTTC
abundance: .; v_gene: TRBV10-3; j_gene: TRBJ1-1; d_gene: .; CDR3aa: CAITSLKQSEAFF; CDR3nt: TGTGCCATCACCTCCTTAAAACAATCTGAAGCTTTCTTT
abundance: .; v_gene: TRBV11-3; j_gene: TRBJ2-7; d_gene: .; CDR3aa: CASSQGAGYEQYF; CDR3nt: TGTGCCAGCAGCCAAGGGGCTGGATACGAGCAGTACTTC
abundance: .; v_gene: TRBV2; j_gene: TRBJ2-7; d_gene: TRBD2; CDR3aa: CASRLLAGAGEQYF; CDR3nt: TGTGCCAGCAGGCTCCTAGCGGGAGCGGGCGAGCAGTACTTC
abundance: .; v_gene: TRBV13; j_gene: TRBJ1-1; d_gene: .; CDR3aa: CASSYGTEAFF; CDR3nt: TGTGCCAGCAGCTACGGGACCGAAGCTTTCTTT
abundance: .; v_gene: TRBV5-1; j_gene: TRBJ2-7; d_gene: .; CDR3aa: CASSLEVGTNYEQYF; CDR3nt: TGCGCCAGCAGCTTGGAGGTAGGGACAAACTACGAGCAGTACTTC
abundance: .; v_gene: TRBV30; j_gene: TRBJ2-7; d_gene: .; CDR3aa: CAWSVRPGEGSYEQYF; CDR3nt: TGTGCCTGGAGTGTACGTCCGGGTGAAGGGTCCTACGAGCAGTACTTC
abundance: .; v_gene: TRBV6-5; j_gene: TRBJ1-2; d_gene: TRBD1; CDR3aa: CASRRGQGDGYTF; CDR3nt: TGTGCCAGCAGGCGCGGACAGGGGGACGGCTACACCTTC
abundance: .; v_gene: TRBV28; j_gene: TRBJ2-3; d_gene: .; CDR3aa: CASSSSPTTDTQYF; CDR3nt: TGTGCCAGCAGCTCGAGCCCTACAACAGATACGCAGTATTTT
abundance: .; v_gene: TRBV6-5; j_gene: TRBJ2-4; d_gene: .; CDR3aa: CASSYSGSLQNIQYF; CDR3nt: TGTGCCAGCAGTTACTCTGGAAGTCTCCAAAACATTCAGTACTTC
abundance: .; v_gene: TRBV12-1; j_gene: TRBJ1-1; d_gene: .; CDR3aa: CASSPWTEERNTEAFF; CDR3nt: TGTGCCAGCAGCCCCTGGACAGAGGAACGGAACACTGAAGCTTTCTTT
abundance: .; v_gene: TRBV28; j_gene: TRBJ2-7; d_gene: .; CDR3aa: CASSLSLGQNEQYF; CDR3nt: TGTGCCAGCAGTTTAAGCCTCGGGCAGAACGAGCAGTACTTC
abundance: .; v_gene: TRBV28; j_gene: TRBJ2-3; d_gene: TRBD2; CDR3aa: CASSAPLAGGGYTDTQYF; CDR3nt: TGTGCCAGCAGTGCCCCACTAGCGGGAGGGGGATACACAGATACGCAGTATTTT
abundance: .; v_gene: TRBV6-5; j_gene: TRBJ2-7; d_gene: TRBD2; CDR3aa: CASKPFGGSSYEQYF; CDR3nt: TGTGCCAGCAAGCCCTTTGGCGGGAGCTCCTACGAGCAGTACTTC
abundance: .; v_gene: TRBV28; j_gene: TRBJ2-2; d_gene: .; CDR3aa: CASNPWVNTGELFF; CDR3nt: TGTGCCAGCAACCCATGGGTTAACACCGGGGAGCTGTTTTTT
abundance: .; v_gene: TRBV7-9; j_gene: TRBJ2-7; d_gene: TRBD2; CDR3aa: CASSLHLAGDYGGEQYF; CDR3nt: TGTGCCAGCAGCTTACACCTAGCGGGAGACTATGGGGGCGAGCAGTACTTC
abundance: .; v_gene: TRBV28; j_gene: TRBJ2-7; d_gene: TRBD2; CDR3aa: CASSFRSGRNEQYF; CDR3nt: TGTGCCAGCAGTTTTAGGAGCGGGAGAAACGAGCAGTACTTC
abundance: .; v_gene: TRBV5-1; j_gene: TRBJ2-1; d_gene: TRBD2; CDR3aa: CASRLQAGGSYNEQFF; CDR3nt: TGCGCCAGCAGGCTGCAAGCGGGAGGTTCCTACAATGAGCAGTTCTTC
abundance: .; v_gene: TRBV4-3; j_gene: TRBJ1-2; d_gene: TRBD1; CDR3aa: CASSHRDRAVGYTF; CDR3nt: TGCGCCAGCAGCCACAGGGACAGGGCGGTGGGCTACACCTTC
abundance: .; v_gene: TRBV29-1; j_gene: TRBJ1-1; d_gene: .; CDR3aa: CSVDPAGVSTEAFF; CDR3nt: TGCAGCGTTGATCCTGCGGGGGTGAGCACTGAAGCTTTCTTT
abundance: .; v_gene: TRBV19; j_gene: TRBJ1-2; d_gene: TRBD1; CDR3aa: CASTSTGDYGYTF; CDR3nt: TGTGCCAGTACCTCGACAGGGGACTATGGCTACACCTTC
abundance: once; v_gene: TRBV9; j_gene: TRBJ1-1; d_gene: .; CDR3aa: CASSVGGGLNTEAFF; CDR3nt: TGTGCCAGCAGCGTAGGTGGGGGGTTAAACACTGAAGCTTTCTTT
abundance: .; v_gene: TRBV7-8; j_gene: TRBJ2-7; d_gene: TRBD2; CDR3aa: CASSRRLAGSYEQYF; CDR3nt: TGTGCCAGCAGCCGAAGACTAGCGGGTTCCTACGAGCAGTACTTC
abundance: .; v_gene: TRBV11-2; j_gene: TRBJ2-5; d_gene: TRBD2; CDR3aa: CASSLAGGREETQYF; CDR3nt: TGTGCCAGCAGCTTAGCGGGAGGAAGGGAAGAGACCCAGTACTTC
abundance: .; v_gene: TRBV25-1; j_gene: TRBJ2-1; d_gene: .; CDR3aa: CASGVSSYNEQFF; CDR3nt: TGTGCCAGCGGGGTTAGCTCCTACAATGAGCAGTTCTTC
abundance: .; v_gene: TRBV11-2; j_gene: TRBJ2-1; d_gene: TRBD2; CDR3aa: CASSFYEGGGEQFF; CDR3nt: TGTGCCAGCAGCTTCTATGAAGGCGGGGGTGAGCAGTTCTTC
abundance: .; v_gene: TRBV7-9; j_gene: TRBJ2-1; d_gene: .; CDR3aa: CASSLNQGGNEQFF; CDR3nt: TGTGCCAGCAGCTTAAACCAGGGTGGAAATGAGCAGTTCTTC
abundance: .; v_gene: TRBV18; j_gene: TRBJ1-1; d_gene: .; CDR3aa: CASSPDRLNTEAFF; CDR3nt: TGTGCCAGCTCACCAGACCGATTGAACACTGAAGCTTTCTTT
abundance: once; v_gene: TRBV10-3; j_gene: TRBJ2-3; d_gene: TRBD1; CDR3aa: CAISWGTGASLSTDTQYF; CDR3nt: TGTGCCATCAGCTGGGGGACAGGGGCATCCCTCAGCACAGATACGCAGTATTTT
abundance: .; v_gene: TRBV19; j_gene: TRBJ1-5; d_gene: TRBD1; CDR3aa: CASGGQGHQPQHF; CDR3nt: TGTGCCAGTGGGGGACAGGGTCATCAGCCCCAGCATTTT
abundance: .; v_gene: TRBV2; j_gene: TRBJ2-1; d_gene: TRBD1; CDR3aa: CASSELGQVISEQFF; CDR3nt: TGTGCCAGCAGTGAATTGGGACAGGTTATTTCTGAGCAGTTCTTC
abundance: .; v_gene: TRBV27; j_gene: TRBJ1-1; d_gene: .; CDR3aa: CASRRVPFGEAFF; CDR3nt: TGTGCCAGCAGACGGGTGCCCTTTGGTGAAGCTTTCTTT
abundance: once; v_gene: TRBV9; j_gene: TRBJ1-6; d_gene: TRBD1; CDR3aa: CASGTDNSPLHF; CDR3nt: TGTGCCAGCGGGACAGATAATTCACCCCTCCACTTT
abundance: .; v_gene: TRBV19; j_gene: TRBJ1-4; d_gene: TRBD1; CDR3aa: CASSSRPQGGNEKLFF; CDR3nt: TGTGCCAGTAGTAGTCGACCCCAGGGGGGAAATGAAAAACTGTTTTTT
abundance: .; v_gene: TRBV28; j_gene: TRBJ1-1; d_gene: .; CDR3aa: CASSGTLNTEAFF; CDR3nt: TGTGCCAGCAGTGGGACTCTGAACACTGAAGCTTTCTTT
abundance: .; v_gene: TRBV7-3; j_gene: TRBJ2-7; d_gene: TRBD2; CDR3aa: CASSPRLAGTHEQYF; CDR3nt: TGTGCCAGCAGCCCGAGACTAGCGGGGACCCACGAGCAGTACTTC
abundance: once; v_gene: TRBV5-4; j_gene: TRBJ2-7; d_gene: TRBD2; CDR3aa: CASRISGSYEQYF; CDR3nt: TGTGCCAGCAGAATAAGCGGGAGCTACGAGCAGTACTTC
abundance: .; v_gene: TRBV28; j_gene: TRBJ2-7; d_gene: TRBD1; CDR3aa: CASSSPGQGTYEQYF; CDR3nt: TGTGCCAGCAGTTCCCCGGGACAGGGGACCTACGAGCAGTACTTC
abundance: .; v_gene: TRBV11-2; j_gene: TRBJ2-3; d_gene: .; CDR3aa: CASSLDSLGRAPTDTQYF; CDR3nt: TGTGCCAGCAGCTTAGATTCTTTGGGCAGGGCTCCCACAGATACGCAGTATTTT
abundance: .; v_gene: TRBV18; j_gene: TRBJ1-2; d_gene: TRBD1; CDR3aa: CASSPAGGIYGYTF; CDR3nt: TGTGCCAGCTCACCTGCAGGGGGGATCTATGGCTACACCTTC
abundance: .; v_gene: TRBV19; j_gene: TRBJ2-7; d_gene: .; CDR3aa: CASSIAIQVGYEQYF; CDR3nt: TGTGCCAGTAGTATAGCCATTCAGGTTGGGTACGAGCAGTACTTC
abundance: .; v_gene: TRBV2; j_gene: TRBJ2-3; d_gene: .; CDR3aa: CASSEGRGIASTDTQYF; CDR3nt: TGTGCCAGCAGTGAAGGTCGGGGGATAGCTAGCACAGATACGCAGTATTTT
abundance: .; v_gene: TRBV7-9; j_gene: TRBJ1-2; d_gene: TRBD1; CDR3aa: CASSSLGTGVGYTF; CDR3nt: TGTGCCAGCAGCTCACTCGGGACAGGGGTTGGCTACACCTTC
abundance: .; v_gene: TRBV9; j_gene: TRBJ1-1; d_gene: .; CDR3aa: CASSAQGSLNTEAFF; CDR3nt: TGTGCCAGCAGCGCACAAGGGTCCCTGAACACTGAAGCTTTCTTT
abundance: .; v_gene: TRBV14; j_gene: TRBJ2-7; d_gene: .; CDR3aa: CASSLSGGAREQYF; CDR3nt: TGTGCCAGCAGCCTCTCAGGGGGGGCGAGGGAGCAGTACTTC
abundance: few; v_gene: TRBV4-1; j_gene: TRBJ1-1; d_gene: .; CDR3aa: CASSHTGLRVNTEAFF; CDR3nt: TGCGCCAGCAGCCATACGGGACTGCGGGTCAACACTGAAGCTTTCTTT
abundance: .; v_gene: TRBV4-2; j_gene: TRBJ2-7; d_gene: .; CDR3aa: CASSQAAGVTASYEQYF; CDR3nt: TGTGCCAGCAGCCAGGCAGCCGGGGTCACCGCCTCCTACGAGCAGTACTTC
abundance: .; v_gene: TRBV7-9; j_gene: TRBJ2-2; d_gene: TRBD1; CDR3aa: CASSLWRQGTGELFF; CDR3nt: TGTGCCAGCAGCTTATGGAGACAGGGAACCGGGGAGCTGTTTTTT
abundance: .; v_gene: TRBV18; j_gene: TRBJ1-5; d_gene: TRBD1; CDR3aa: CASSSTGFSNQPQHF; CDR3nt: TGTGCCAGCTCATCGACAGGGTTCAGCAATCAGCCCCAGCATTTT
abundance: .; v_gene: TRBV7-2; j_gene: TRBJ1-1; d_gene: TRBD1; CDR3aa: CASSPTRQGANTEAFF; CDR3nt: TGTGCCAGCAGCCCTACTAGGCAGGGGGCGAACACTGAAGCTTTCTTT
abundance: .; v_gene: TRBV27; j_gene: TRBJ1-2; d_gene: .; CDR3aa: CASGVGQGKGGYTF; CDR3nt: TGTGCCAGCGGCGTCGGGCAGGGTAAAGGGGGCTACACCTTC
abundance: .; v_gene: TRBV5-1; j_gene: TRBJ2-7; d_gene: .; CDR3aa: CASSYAGTYEQYF; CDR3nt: TGCGCCAGCAGCTACGCAGGGACCTACGAGCAGTACTTC
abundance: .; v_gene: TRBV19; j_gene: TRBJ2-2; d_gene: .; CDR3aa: CASSIAGTLVNTGELFF; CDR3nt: TGTGCCAGTAGTATAGCGGGGACACTGGTCAACACCGGGGAGCTGTTTTTT
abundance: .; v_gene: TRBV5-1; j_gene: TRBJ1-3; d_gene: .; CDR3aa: CASSLARFLSGNTIYF; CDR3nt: TGCGCCAGCAGCTTGGCGCGGTTTCTCTCTGGAAACACCATATATTTT
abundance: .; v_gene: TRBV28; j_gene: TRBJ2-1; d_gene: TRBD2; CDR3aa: CASSSTSGIYNEQFF; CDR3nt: TGTGCCAGCAGTTCGACTAGCGGGATCTACAATGAGCAGTTCTTC